This TCR beta chain was observed in a study of regulatory T cells in long-lasting Graves disease. To make TCR beta libraries, researchers used iRepertoire HTBI primers and Arm-PCR of CDR3 regions. TCRdb reanalysed the multiplex PCR reads using MiXCR and keeps one entry per CDR3 protein. The sample includes 300,000 to 400,000 distinct CDR3 sequences, approximately 16% of them seen just once. The germline CDR1 and CDR2 sequences are LNHDA and SQIVND (reference sequence). There are 15 residues in the CDR3. With 10 bases removed from V and 4 bases from J, the gap between germline ends came to 22 bases. This sample's time point: newly diagnosed GD, antithyroid drugs for less than 3 months. The TCR library was prepared using RNA isolated from PBMCs. This sample was also put to use in a study of T cells in Graves' hyperthyroidism and ophthalmopathy. That source reports: During a first-round RT-PCR of the TCR CDR3, the HTBI primer set was used.

The sample here was peripheral blood mononuclear cells (PBMCs), taken at new diagnosis, from a patient treated with antithyroid drugs. This receptor was identified in a man aged 40-55 years with Graves disease. V and J are TRBV19 and TRBJ2-5, with D possibly TRBD1 on 6 matching bases. CDR3 in amino acids: CATKASGHQVETQYF. CDR3 DNA sequence: TGTGCCACAAAAGCCTCGGGACATCAAGTAGAGACCCAGTACTTC.